The clone carrying this TCR beta chain was seen just once. V was pared by 4 bases and J by 6 bases, with 10 bases between. Germline V lookup: CDR1 SGHTA, CDR2 FQGNSA. The CDR3 is 13 residues long. The record originates from a study of blood T cell repertoires in COVID-19. Study background: The origin of the acute and convalescent COVID-19 samples was the United States, Italy and Spain. PBMCs, B-cell-depleted T cells, or T cells provided the cDNA or gDNA that made up the material.

Authors' data handling: Researchers report that nucleated cell counts were estimated from reference gene primer amplification. This table comes from immunoSEQ multiplex PCR, and its TCRdb copy is limited to in-frame clones, with some not included. That table gives V, J and clone size, and the DNA gave D and trimming. There are roughly 200,000 clones in the sample; 65% to 90% occur only once, and less than 2% lies in the top ten. Sequencing input: peripheral blood. The genes are TRBV7-2 and TRBJ1-5; D is possibly TRBD1 (6 bases). This TCR was recovered from a human donor in a cohort sampled during active COVID-19. For the CDR3, the DNA is TGTGCCAGCAGCTCACAGGGTGGTCAGCCCCAGCATTTT. Its translation: CASSSQGGQPQHF.